The rows below give T cell receptor beta chains drawn from one sample of a study of shared clonotypes between healthy human individuals. The method was immunoSEQ multiplex PCR; TCRdb's version includes in-frame clones alone and lacks a portion of them. The data hold about 680,000 clones, with about 90% observed a single time. The material sequenced was naive CD8+ T cells sorted from blood. These receptors came from a young man in good health. Each CDR3 is given with its conserved first and last residue. A D gene is named only where the DNA matches it firmly. Size is stated for part of the rows, as once, few or many counts, or as a class when the clone is expanded.

V: TRBV4-1
size: NA
D: NA
J: TRBJ2-7
DNA: TGCGCCAGCAGCCCGTCTAGCGTCCACGAGCAGTACTTC
CDR3: CASSPSSVHEQYF

V: TRBV7-9
size: once
D: TRBD1
J: TRBJ1-2
DNA: TGTGCCAGCAGCTTAGTCGGGACAGGGGAGGAATGGAGCTATGGCTACACCTTC
CDR3: CASSLVGTGEEWSYGYTF

V: TRBV5-6
size: NA
D: NA
J: TRBJ2-7
DNA: TGTGCCAGCAGCTTATCTCAAGGCTACGAGCAGTACTTC
CDR3: CASSLSQGYEQYF

V: TRBV11-3
size: NA
D: TRBD2
J: TRBJ2-3
DNA: TGTGCCAGCAGCCGTCACGGGACTAGCGGCCTCACAGATACGCAGTATTTT
CDR3: CASSRHGTSGLTDTQYF

V: TRBV7-3
size: NA
D: TRBD1
J: TRBJ2-1
DNA: TGTGCCAGCAGCTTGACCGACAGGGCCTACAATGAGCAGTTCTTC
CDR3: CASSLTDRAYNEQFF

V: TRBV4-1
size: NA
D: NA
J: TRBJ2-1
DNA: TGCGCCAGCAGCCAAGATTTAGGGGTATGGGAGCAGTTCTTC
CDR3: CASSQDLGVWEQFF

V: TRBV5-6
size: NA
D: NA
J: TRBJ1-4
DNA: TGTGCCAGCAGCTTGTTCTCTTCCGCCTCTGCAACTAATGAAAAACTGTTTTTT
CDR3: CASSLFSSASATNEKLFF

V: TRBV6-5
size: NA
D: NA
J: TRBJ2-5
DNA: TGTGCCAGCAGTTACTCGGGGCAGGGGCTCCAAGAGACCCAGTACTTC
CDR3: CASSYSGQGLQETQYF

V: TRBV27
size: NA
D: TRBD1
J: TRBJ2-7
DNA: TGTGCCAGCAGGGCCGGGACAGGGATCGACGAGCAGTACTTC
CDR3: CASRAGTGIDEQYF

V: TRBV2
size: NA
D: TRBD2
J: TRBJ2-4
DNA: TGTGCCAGCACCGGGACTAGAGCGATTCAGTACTTC
CDR3: CASTGTRAIQYF

V: TRBV27
size: many
D: TRBD2
J: TRBJ2-7
DNA: TGTGCCAGCAGTTTATTCGGGACTACCTCTTTCGAGCAGTACTTC
CDR3: CASSLFGTTSFEQYF

V: TRBV29-1
size: NA
D: NA
J: TRBJ2-7
DNA: TGCAGCGTTATTTCAGGCAGGCAGACCTACGAGCAGTACTTC
CDR3: CSVISGRQTYEQYF

V: TRBV7-8
size: once
D: NA
J: TRBJ2-1
DNA: TGTGCCAGCAGCTTAGCGCCCAATTCCTACAATGAGCAGTTCTTC
CDR3: CASSLAPNSYNEQFF

V: TRBV7-9
size: NA
D: TRBD1
J: TRBJ2-7
DNA: TGTGCCAGCAGTTCCGCAGACAGGGGTGTGGAGGAGCAGTACTTC
CDR3: CASSSADRGVEEQYF

V: TRBV27
size: NA
D: TRBD1
J: TRBJ1-5
DNA: TGTGCCAGCAGTTCAGGGACAGTTAGCAATCAGCCCCAGCATTTT
CDR3: CASSSGTVSNQPQHF

V: TRBV27
size: NA
D: NA
J: TRBJ2-1
DNA: TGTGCCAGCAGTTTATCGACTTTCGACAATGAGCAGTTCTTC
CDR3: CASSLSTFDNEQFF

V: TRBV7-9
size: NA
D: NA
J: TRBJ2-1
DNA: TGTGCCAGCAGCTCGACAGGTAGCGGTTCGGATGAGCAGTTCTTC
CDR3: CASSSTGSGSDEQFF

V: TRBV6-1
size: NA
D: NA
J: TRBJ2-7
DNA: TGTGCCAGCAGTGAGTATATGGGGATCACCTACGAGCAGTACTTC
CDR3: CASSEYMGITYEQYF

V: TRBV10-3
size: NA
D: TRBD1
J: TRBJ1-5
DNA: TGTGCCATCAGTGACAGGGGGGCTACGCCCCAGCATTTT
CDR3: CAISDRGATPQHF

V: TRBV9
size: NA
D: NA
J: TRBJ1-4
DNA: TGTGCCAGCAGCGCGCAGGGTGGAAAACTGTTTTTT
CDR3: CASSAQGGKLFF

V: TRBV10-1
size: NA
D: TRBD2
J: TRBJ2-7
DNA: TGCGCCAGCAGCGCCGGACTAGTTTACGAGCAGTACTTC
CDR3: CASSAGLVYEQYF

V: TRBV10-3
size: NA
D: NA
J: TRBJ2-3
DNA: TGTGCCACTGCTGAGGGGATGGGGTTGAGAAGCACAGATACGCAGTATTTT
CDR3: CATAEGMGLRSTDTQYF

V: TRBV7-9
size: NA
D: TRBD2
J: TRBJ2-7
DNA: TGTGCCACCGGACTAGCGGGAGGATTACCCATACCCCACGAGCAGTACTTC
CDR3: CATGLAGGLPIPHEQYF

V: TRBV13
size: NA
D: NA
J: TRBJ2-7
DNA: TGTGCCAGCAGGGCCGGAGCGGCAGCATCGTGGGAGCAGTACTTC
CDR3: CASRAGAAASWEQYF

V: TRBV27
size: NA
D: NA
J: TRBJ2-1
DNA: TGTGCCAGCAGTTTTTCTGGGGCTTACAATGAGCAGTTCTTC
CDR3: CASSFSGAYNEQFF

V: TRBV10-3
size: NA
D: NA
J: TRBJ2-7
DNA: TGTGCCATCAGTGTCAGTTCCGAGCAGTACTTC
CDR3: CAISVSSEQYF

V: TRBV7-9
size: NA
D: TRBD1
J: TRBJ2-7
DNA: TGTGCCAGCAGCCCACGAGGGGACAGGGGCTACGAGCAGTACTTC
CDR3: CASSPRGDRGYEQYF

V: TRBV29-1
size: NA
D: NA
J: TRBJ2-5
DNA: TGCAGCGTTTACTCTTGGGTAGGAGGGACCCAGTACTTC
CDR3: CSVYSWVGGTQYF